This T cell receptor (beta chain) was obtained from a study of T-cell memory formation after mild COVID-19. Trimming shortened V by 1 base and J by 0 bases, and 3 bases separated the two germline ends. The CDR3 totals 13 residues. The germline V gene has CDR1 SNHLY and CDR2 FYNNEI. A single record per CDR3 protein comes from TCRdb applying MiXCR to the 5' RACE reads. The sample includes fewer than 400,000 distinct CDR3 sequences, 10% to 15% seen only once; the top ten take over 20%. This sequence originates from a young man who had mild COVID-19 (a few samples of this study predate the infection). Cell type and time point are not known. Input material: PBMCs or a T cell subset sorted from them (not recorded which). The chain carries TRBV2 and TRBJ1-1; D call uncertain. The CDR3: CASSEEMNTEAFF. The CDR3 coding sequence is TGTGCCAGCAGTGAAGAGATGAACACTGAAGCTTTCTTT.